These T cell receptor beta chains were read from a single sample in a study of T cells in Graves' hyperthyroidism and ophthalmopathy. From the multiplex PCR reads, TCRdb called clonotypes with MiXCR, one entry per CDR3 protein. The sample has some 200,000 distinct CDR3 sequences, about a sixth seen once. Sequenced: blood. The receptors were gathered from a woman aged 50 to 60 with Graves' hyperthyroidism. Both conserved end residues are part of each CDR3.

>TRBJ1-1|TRBV11-3
CASSFLLQDTEAFF
>TRBJ2-1|TRBV6-2/TRBV6-3
CASRIQGGPYNEQFF
>TRBJ2-1|TRBV7-9
CASSLAAYPTNEQFF
>TRBJ2-4|TRBV20-1
CSATIRSGRRNIQYF
>TRBJ2-1|TRBV28
CASRRNEQFF
>TRBJ2-3|TRBV11-1
CASSLASLTDTQYF
>TRBJ2-1|TRBV7-8
CASSPERGFITGTPSNEQFF
>TRBJ2-1|TRBV24-1
CATSGSSGRSPYNEQFF
>TRBJ1-5|TRBV7-8
CASSLGQIGNQPQHF
>TRBJ2-1|TRBV7-8
CASSNPGASGIVFSYNEQFF
>TRBJ1-1|TRBV2
CASSDLGEAFF
>TRBJ1-1|TRBV6-1
CASSSGSTMNTEAFF
>TRBJ2-7|TRBV5-1
CASSLGEGLSYEQYF
>TRBJ2-1|TRBV27
CASSLSSSGSFLYNEQFF
>TRBJ2-3|TRBV3-1
CASSQGFLGDQRTDTQYF
>TRBJ2-7|TRBV29-1
CSVKLYEQYF
>TRBJ1-5|TRBV3-1
CASSQDRGGVQPQHF
>TRBJ2-2|TRBV5-1
CASSLGGTANTGELFF
>TRBJ2-3|TRBV6-5
CASSYYGGSPDTQYF
>TRBJ1-5|TRBV7-2
CASSLDTSGNQPQHF
>TRBJ1-4|TRBV7-8
CASSFGQGGGRTNEKLFF
>TRBJ2-1|TRBV20-1
CSARDGPNEQFF
>TRBJ1-2|TRBV28
CASSFASANYGYTF
>TRBJ2-7|TRBV5-1
CASSLGRGLYEQYF
>TRBJ2-7|TRBV7-9
CASTPPQVLIPYEQYF